These 19 T cell receptor beta chains came from one sample sequenced in a study of blood T cells in healthy people across ages. The second PCR ran about 6 to 12 cycles with a sample-barcoded 5' primer and J-beta primers. TCRdb analysed the 5' RACE reads with MiXCR anew, one entry per CDR3 protein. The sample has about 730,000 distinct CDR3 sequences; approximately 39% are singletons. Material for sequencing was blood. The receptors were gathered from a woman aged 60-75 years in good health.

The genes are TRBV20-1 and TRBJ1-2, with a tentative D call TRBD1 (6 bases). Germline CDR1 is DFQATT and CDR2 is SNEGSKA (reference sequence). The V gene lost 4 bases and the J gene lost 7 bases, with 16 bases spanning the gap. The CDR3 is 13 amino acids. The CDR3 DNA reads as TGCAGTGCTACTACACAGGGTAATGGTGGCTACACCTTC. Protein product: CSATTQGNGGYTF.

This clonotype appeared a few times. The J gene is TRBJ2-1, the V gene TRBV20-1, with 10 bases aligning to TRBD1. The length of the CDR3 is 15 residues. Germline-derived CDR1 and CDR2 are DFQATT and SNEGSKA (reference sequence). V lost 6 bases, J lost 3 bases, and 8 bases stayed unmatched. CDR3: CSAEYRDRGYNEQFF. CDR3 bases: TGCAGTGCCGAATACCGGGACAGGGGCTACAATGAGCAGTTCTTC.

Regarding this clonotype: Compared with germline, one end of the junction differs, possibly owing to a read error. The gene calls are TRBV18 and TRBJ2-4; D unresolved. The DNA end is more similar to TRBJ2-7, so the J call may be wrong. Germline V gene lookup returns CDR1 KGHSH and CDR2 LQKENI. The CDR3 has 13 amino acids. CDR3 nucleotide sequence: TGTGCCTGCTCACCAGATCAAACCTACGAGCAGTACTTC. It translates to CACSPDQTYEQYF.

This clonotype was observed at least ten times. The chain combines TRBV7-9 with TRBJ2-5, with D unresolved. Germline assignment: CDR1 SEHNR and CDR2 FQNEAQ (reference sequence). There are 15 residues in the CDR3. Trimming cost V 1 base and J 2 bases, with 11 bases left between them. CDR3 DNA sequence: TGTGCCAGCAGCTTAGGGCTAGTGGCACAAGAGACCCAGTACTTC. Translating gives CASSLGLVAQETQYF.

The chain combines TRBV18 with TRBJ2-3; 8 positions agree with TRBD2. This CDR3 spans 16 amino acids. Per the germline V gene, CDR1 is KGHSH and CDR2 is LQKENI. The trim removed 0 bases at V and 2 bases at J, leaving 4 bases unmatched. CDR3 loop: CASSPPTGGFTDTQYF. The CDR3 DNA follows: TGTGCCAGCTCACCACCGACGGGAGGGTTCACAGATACGCAGTATTTT.

This chain uses TRBV6-6 with TRBJ2-3; no clear D. CDR3 length: 12 residues. V shed 5 bases and J shed 4 bases, with 7 bases lying between them. Germline V gives CDR1 MNHNY, CDR2 SVGAGI (reference sequence). Here the CDR3 reads CASSTTSDTQYF. The DNA for the CDR3 is TGTGCCAGCAGTACGACGTCAGATACGCAGTATTTT.

The V gene is TRBV3-1, the J gene TRBJ2-4; D call uncertain. Trimming removed 1 base from V and 1 base from J, with 14 bases in between. This CDR3 comprises 17 residues. Germline V gene sequence: CDR1 LGHDT, CDR2 YNNKEL (reference sequence). The CDR3 spells CASSQALTALAKNIQYF. The CDR3 nucleotides read TGTGCCAGCAGCCAAGCCCTAACAGCCCTGGCCAAAAACATTCAGTACTTC.

The chain combines TRBV12-3 or TRBV12-4 with TRBJ1-6; D is perhaps TRBD1 (5 bases). The germline V and J ends were trimmed by 3 bases and 1 base, with 10 bases remaining between them. The CDR3 length is 16 residues. The CDR3 DNA follows: TGTGCCAGCAGTTTCAAGGGGAGTTCCTATAATTCACCCCTCCACTTT. This gives the protein CASSFKGSSYNSPLHF.

The V call is TRBV3-1, the J call TRBJ2-3; a possible D gene is TRBD2 (6 bases). V lost 2 bases, J lost 6 bases, and 15 bases lay in between. The CDR3 runs to 15 residues. Germline loops: CDR1 LGHDT, CDR2 YNNKEL (reference sequence). The CDR3 region has the DNA TGTGCCAGCAGCCAAACTAGCTCGGATACGGATACGCAGTATTTT. This codes for CASSQTSSDTDTQYF.

The sample holds a few counts of this clonotype. This chain connects TRBV20-1 to TRBJ2-1; D might be TRBD2 (7 bases). Germline assignment: CDR1 DFQATT and CDR2 SNEGSKA (reference sequence). V was pared by 4 bases and J by 14 bases, with 27 bases between. The CDR3 runs to 15 residues. The CDR3 nucleotides are TGCAGTGCTAAGGGGGGGGCGGGCCCCCCTACATGCGAGTTCTTC. This encodes CSAKGGAGPPTCEFF.

This clonotype came up a few times. The rearrangement uses TRBV3-1 and TRBJ2-1; possibly TRBD1 or TRBD2 for D (5 bases each). The CDR3 has 14 residues. V was cut by 1 base and J by 7 bases, with 11 bases left in between. Per the germline V gene, CDR1 is LGHDT and CDR2 is YNNKEL (reference sequence). CDR3 DNA: TGTGCCAGCAGCCAAGGTACAGAGGGGAATGAGCAGTTCTTC. This codes for CASSQGTEGNEQFF.

This clonotype showed up just a few times. V usage is TRBV7-9 and J usage is TRBJ2-4; no reliable D call. Between the trimmed V and J ends, which lost 5 bases and 0 bases, there was a span of 5 bases. This CDR3 contains 13 residues. Germline V gene sequence: CDR1 SEHNR, CDR2 FQNEAQ (reference sequence). The CDR3 bases are TGTGCCAGCAGCCAACTAGCCAAAAACATTCAGTACTTC. This encodes CASSQLAKNIQYF.

Only a few counts were recorded for this clonotype. J is TRBJ2-5 and V is TRBV7-2, with D possibly being TRBD2 (5 bases). Germline lookup yields CDR1 SGHTA and CDR2 FQGNSA. V was clipped by 2 bases and J by 3 bases, with 10 bases between them. The CDR3 contains 14 residues. In nucleotides, the CDR3 is TGTGCCAGCAGCTTACATGGGGAGAAAGAGACCCAGTACTTC. Encoded protein: CASSLHGEKETQYF.

This clonotype was detected only a few times. The chain uses TRBV5-6 and TRBJ2-7, with TRBD1 matching over 9 bases. There are 14 residues in the CDR3. CDR1 and CDR2 from the germline V gene are SGHDT and YYEEEE. The trim removed 4 bases at V and 6 bases at J, leaving 8 bases unmatched. The CDR3 DNA follows: TGTGCCAGCAGCCGGGACAGGGTGGTCGGCGAGCAGTACTTC. Its protein product is CASSRDRVVGEQYF.

V usage is TRBV6-4 and J usage is TRBJ2-6; no definite D call. The CDR3 runs to 19 residues. Germline V CDR1 and CDR2: MRHNA, SNTAGT. The V end lost 1 base, the J end lost 0 bases, and 16 bases lay between the germline ends. The CDR3: CASSDFLVTPSSGANVLTF. CDR3 bases: TGTGCCAGCAGTGACTTTTTGGTCACCCCCAGCTCTGGGGCCAACGTCCTGACTTTC.

This clonotype was counted ten times or more. The rearrangement joins TRBV10-3 to TRBJ2-7; tentative D call: TRBD1 (6 bases). CDR1 is ENHRY, CDR2 SYGVKD, per germline. This CDR3 region has 14 residues. The V gene lost 7 bases and the J gene lost 3 bases, with 16 bases spanning the gap. The CDR3 DNA follows: TGTGCCATCAAGGAACAGGGATTGTACTACGAGCAGTACTTC. This codes for CAIKEQGLYYEQYF.

The chain couples TRBV20-1 to TRBJ2-3, with 9 bases aligning to TRBD2. The V segment lost 5 bases and the J segment 4 bases; nucleotides outside the gene matches: 7. The CDR3 sequence is 14 residues long. In germline, CDR1 is DFQATT, CDR2 SNEGSKA (reference sequence). The CDR3 loop is CSAGRTSDADTQYF. As DNA, the CDR3 is TGCAGTGCTGGAAGGACTAGCGACGCAGATACGCAGTATTTT.

A note on this clonotype: Compared with germline, one end of the junction differs, possibly owing to a read error. The V gene is TRBV9, the J gene TRBJ2-5; 7 bases fit TRBD1. This CDR3 comprises 14 residues. Germline CDR1 SGDLS, CDR2 YYNGEE. In DNA, the CDR3 is TGTGTCAGCAGCGTCGGGACAGTTGAGAATGAGCAGTACTTC. Translation: CVSSVGTVENEQYF.

This clonotype was picked up a small number of times. The J gene is TRBJ2-5, the V gene TRBV6-5; D remains ambiguous. From germline, CDR1 is MNHEY and CDR2 SVGAGI. Trimming took 0 bases from V and 2 from J, leaving 10 bases between them. The CDR3 contains 15 residues. CDR3 loop: CASSYSMRFQETQYF. DNA for the CDR3: TGTGCCAGCAGTTACTCGATGCGGTTTCAAGAGACCCAGTACTTC.